These 31 T cell receptor beta chains share one sample of origin, sequenced in a study of patients and donors after allogeneic stem cell transplantation. From the RT-PCR reads, TCRdb called clonotypes with MiXCR, one entry per CDR3 protein. Of roughly 880,000 distinct CDR3 sequences in the sample, over 15% were seen once. Sequenced: blood, either unsorted or a sorted T cell fraction (not recorded which). The receptors originated from a human donor who was either an allogeneic HSCT recipient or a stem cell or donor lymphocyte infusion donor (not recorded which). It is not recorded whose cells these are; they may come from a transplant donor.

This clonotype was counted many times. The V gene is TRBV4-2, the J gene TRBJ1-5; 9 nucleotides align to TRBD1. The CDR3 contains 18 residues. CDR1 and CDR2 from the germline V gene are LGHNA and YNFKEQ. The trim removed 0 bases at V and 2 bases at J, leaving 8 bases unmatched. The CDR3 DNA sequence: TGTGCCAGCAGCCAAGAAGGGACAGGGCTCAGGGGCAATCAGCCCCAGCATTTT. This gives the protein CASSQEGTGLRGNQPQHF.

This clonotype was observed a few times. The germline gene is not matched at one end of the junction; a read error may be the cause. The gene calls are TRBV29-1 and TRBJ1-2, with TRBD1 matching 10 bases. Germline V lookup: CDR1 SQVTM, CDR2 ANQGSEA. CDR3 length: 11 residues. CDR3 DNA: TGCAGCGTTGAAGAGCGGGACAGGGGACAGTTC. Its protein product is CSVEERDRGQF.

In its sample, this clonotype was seen many times. The V call is TRBV12-3 or TRBV12-4, the J call TRBJ1-6; maybe TRBD1 (5 bases). V lost 2 bases to trimming and J lost 8 bases, with 10 bases between them. This CDR3 has 14 amino acids. For the CDR3, the DNA is TGTGCCAGCAGTTTAAGGGGCCCGCATTCACCCCTCCACTTT. It codes for CASSLRGPHSPLHF.

This clonotype was observed a few times. One end of the junction does not line up with germline, which may come from a read error. The gene calls are TRBV6-2 or TRBV6-3 and TRBJ2-2; D gene uncertain. This CDR3 spans 14 amino acids. Germline CDR1 and CDR2: MNHEY and SVGEGT. CDR3: CASNYEENTGELFF. The DNA of the CDR3 is TGTGCCAGCAATTACGAAGAAAACACCGGGGAGCTGTTTTTT.

The chain uses TRBV14 and TRBJ2-5; 10 positions match TRBD1. Looked up from germline, CDR1 is SGHDN and CDR2 is FVKESK. V shed 4 bases and J 5 bases; nucleotides not matched to a gene: 7. CDR3 size: 15 residues. CDR3 DNA: TGTGCCAGCAGCCCCGGACAGGGGGTATGGGAGACCCAGTACTTC. Residues: CASSPGQGVWETQYF.

This clonotype was recorded many times. This rearrangement joins TRBV20-1 to TRBJ1-2; tentative D call: TRBD1 (5 bases). Germline lookup yields CDR1 DFQATT and CDR2 SNEGSKA (reference sequence). V lost 0 bases, J lost 7 bases, and 18 bases lay in between. The CDR3 runs to 15 residues. As DNA, the CDR3 is TGCAGTGCTAGAGATCAGGAGGGGCTGGTGGGTGGCTACACCTTC. Translation gives CSARDQEGLVGGYTF.

This clonotype has a handful of counts. V usage is TRBV12-3 or TRBV12-4 and J usage is TRBJ1-5; 8 nucleotides align to TRBD1. This CDR3 has 14 amino acids. With 3 bases clipped from V and 11 bases from J, the junction kept 9 bases outside the gene matches. CDR3 coding DNA: TGTGCCAGCAGTTTTGACGCAGGGGGCGGGTCCCAGCATTTT. The encoded protein is CASSFDAGGGSQHF.

The V and J genes are TRBV5-6 and TRBJ2-3, with 13 bases matching TRBD2. V lost 1 base and J lost 4; bases outside the gene matches: 9. The germline V gene has CDR1 SGHDT and CDR2 YYEEEE. This CDR3 comprises 18 residues. In DNA, the CDR3 is TGTGCCAGCAGCTTGCCAAGGACTAGCGGGAGAGGAGCAGATACGCAGTATTTT. Protein: CASSLPRTSGRGADTQYF.

The chain combines TRBV30 with TRBJ2-7; possible D gene TRBD1, 6 bases. V lost 3 bases, J lost 0 bases, and 12 bases lay in between. The CDR3 loop spans 14 amino acids. The V gene's germline CDR1 is GTSNPN and CDR2 SVGIG (reference sequence). The DNA of the CDR3 is TGTGCCTGGAGAAGACAGGCCCTCTCCTACGAGCAGTACTTC. This translates into CAWRRQALSYEQYF.

The V gene is TRBV5-1, the J gene TRBJ2-5; 11 bases match TRBD2. The CDR3 has 15 amino acids. J lost 7 bases, V lost 4 bases, and 9 bases had no gene match. Germline V gives CDR1 SGHRS, CDR2 YFSETQ. The CDR3 protein is CASSMTGTSGGTQYF. CDR3 sequence (DNA): TGCGCCAGCAGCATGACAGGGACTAGCGGCGGGACCCAGTACTTC.

The chain combines TRBV30 with TRBJ2-1; D gene ambiguous. CDR1 is GTSNPN and CDR2 is SVGIG in the germline V gene (reference sequence). CDR3 length equals 12 residues. Trimming stripped 0 bases from V and 6 bases from J, with 6 bases between. The DNA for the CDR3 is TGTGCCTGGAGTGTACTCAGCAATGAGCAGTTCTTC. Its translation: CAWSVLSNEQFF.

This clonotype came up a few times. V and J are TRBV6-2 or TRBV6-3 and TRBJ2-2; TRBD1 is a possible D gene (6 bases). V dropped 6 bases and J dropped 2 bases, with 19 bases sitting between them. Per germline, CDR1 MNHEY and CDR2 SVGEGT. CDR3 size: 17 residues. The CDR3 here is CASSQQGRGPNTGELFF. For the CDR3, the DNA is TGTGCCAGCAGCCAACAGGGCAGAGGCCCAAACACCGGGGAGCTGTTTTTT.

The chain uses TRBV20-1 and TRBJ2-5; D might be TRBD2 (5 bases). CDR3 length: 12 amino acids. Germline CDR1 reads DFQATT; CDR2 reads SNEGSKA (reference sequence). V gave up 5 bases and J gave up 8 bases, with 15 bases separating them. The CDR3: CSAPQTTPTQYF. The CDR3 DNA sequence: TGCAGTGCTCCCCAGACTACACCAACCCAGTACTTC.

This clonotype was counted between two and nine times. This chain uses TRBV6-5 with TRBJ1-1; a weak D match, TRBD1 (5 bases). CDR3 length: 16 residues. Germline-derived CDR1 and CDR2 are MNHEY and SVGAGI. V lost 0 bases and J lost 1, with 12 bases in between. Here the CDR3 reads CASSYSKGHPNTEAFF. Here the CDR3 DNA reads TGTGCCAGCAGTTACTCGAAGGGGCACCCGAACACTGAAGCTTTCTTT.

This clonotype was detected only a few times. This CDR3 reads CASSFSDEQYF. DNA of the CDR3: TGTGCCAGCAGCTTTTCTGACGAGCAGTACTTC. V gene TRBV27 combines with J gene TRBJ2-7, with D hard to call. V lost 6 bases and J lost 5, with 8 bases in between. The CDR3 runs to 11 residues. Germline V lookup: CDR1 MNHEY, CDR2 SMNVEV (reference sequence).

This clonotype was seen many times. The rearrangement links TRBV7-3 to TRBJ2-1; TRBD1 agrees at 9 bases. V shed 3 bases, J shed 2 bases, and the junction held 2 bases outside the gene matches. The CDR3 is 15 residues long. In germline, CDR1 is SGHTA, CDR2 FQGTGA. The CDR3 nucleotides are TGTGCCAGCAGCTTTAGACAGGGGGCCTACAATGAGCAGTTCTTC. Protein sequence: CASSFRQGAYNEQFF. The full variable domain, completed using reference TRBV7-3 and TRBJ2-1, is GAGVSQTPSNKVTEKGKYVELRCDPISGHTALYWYRQSLGQGPEFLIYFQGTGAADDSGLPNDRFFAVRPEGSVSTLKIQRTERGDSAVYLCASSFRQGAYNEQFFGPGTRLTVL.

This clonotype has just a few counts. J is TRBJ2-1 and V is TRBV20-1; 8 bases fit TRBD2. CDR1 is DFQATT and CDR2 is SNEGSKA in the germline V gene (reference sequence). Trimming took 4 bases from V and 2 from J; bases not matched to a gene: 10. The CDR3 totals 16 residues. DNA of the CDR3: TGCAGTGCTACGAGGGGGGCGGGAGGAACCTACAATGAGCAGTTCTTC. Translating it yields CSATRGAGGTYNEQFF.

This clonotype occurred a few times. The chain joins TRBV20-1 to TRBJ2-3; tentatively, D is TRBD1 (5 bases). Germline-derived CDR1 and CDR2 are DFQATT and SNEGSKA (reference sequence). Trimming left V 5 bases short and J 5 bases short, with 17 bases between. The CDR3 has 14 amino acids. The CDR3 DNA reads as TGCAGTGCTCTTACTTCACAGGTTTTAGATACGCAGTATTTT. Its translation is CSALTSQVLDTQYF.

The chain combines TRBV7-3 with TRBJ2-2; weak D call: TRBD2 (5 bases). Germline CDR1 is SGHTA and CDR2 is FQGTGA. The germline V and J ends were trimmed by 2 bases and 0 bases, with 13 bases remaining between them. This CDR3 comprises 17 residues. This CDR3 is CASSLPGLSPNTGELFF. The CDR3 DNA sequence: TGTGCCAGCAGCTTACCAGGACTCTCCCCGAACACCGGGGAGCTGTTTTTT.

The chain uses TRBV27 and TRBJ2-2; no clear D gene. Trimming pared 0 bases from V and 0 bases from J, leaving 11 bases between. The CDR3 has 17 amino acids. Germline V gene data show CDR1 as MNHEY and CDR2 as SMNVEV (reference sequence). CDR3 residues: CASSLSPVFSNTGELFF. In DNA form, the CDR3 reads TGTGCCAGCAGTTTATCCCCAGTCTTTTCGAACACCGGGGAGCTGTTTTTT.

This sequence joins TRBV6-1 and TRBJ2-7; TRBD1 matches 10 bases. The CDR3 has 15 residues. Germline lookup yields CDR1 MNHNS and CDR2 SASEGT. V gave up 6 bases and J gave up 3 bases; unmatched junction bases: 8. CDR3 residues: CASRIPGQGHYEQYF. The DNA of the CDR3 is TGTGCCAGCAGGATACCGGGACAGGGGCACTACGAGCAGTACTTC.

This clonotype showed up just a few times. The chain has TRBV12-3 or TRBV12-4 and TRBJ2-7; 11 bases fit TRBD1. V was pared by 7 bases and J by 10 bases, with 9 bases of the junction left unmatched. CDR3 size: 13 residues. The CDR3 reads CASTRGDRGGQYF. The CDR3 coding sequence is TGTGCCAGCACCCGGGGGGACAGGGGGGGACAGTACTTC.

The CDR3: CASRRSGEWDEQFF. For the CDR3, the DNA is TGTGCCAGCAGGAGGTCCGGGGAGTGGGATGAGCAGTTCTTC. The chain uses TRBV28 and TRBJ2-1; TRBD2 is a possible D gene (5 bases). Germline V CDR1 and CDR2: MDHEN, SYDVKM. The CDR3 loop spans 14 amino acids. The germline V and J ends were trimmed by 6 bases and 8 bases, with 17 bases remaining between them.

The rearrangement joins TRBV4-1 to TRBJ2-7, with 9 bases aligning to TRBD1. Unmatched junction bases numbered 8, after V lost 5 bases and J lost 3 bases. The CDR3 runs to 15 residues. Germline CDR1 and CDR2: MGHRA and YSYEKL. Written as DNA, the CDR3 is TGCGCCAGCAGCTATGGACAGGGGAATTACTACGAGCAGTACTTC. It yields the protein CASSYGQGNYYEQYF.

This clonotype has a count of ten or more. The V gene is TRBV10-3, the J gene TRBJ1-5; no definite D call. The CDR3 extends over 15 amino acids. V lost 3 bases and J 1 base, leaving 10 bases between the germline ends. Germline CDR1 and CDR2: ENHRY and SYGVKD. This CDR3 reads CAISEEMRSNQPQHF. DNA of the CDR3: TGTGCCATCAGTGAAGAGATGAGGAGCAATCAGCCCCAGCATTTT.

This clonotype has at least ten counts. The chain recombines TRBV7-8 with TRBJ2-5, with D unresolved. The CDR3 is made up of 14 amino acids. Germline loops: CDR1 SGHVS, CDR2 FQNEAQ. Trimming left V 0 bases short and J 2 bases short, with 7 bases between. CDR3 protein: CASSLASAQETQYF. CDR3 bases: TGTGCCAGCAGCTTAGCAAGCGCTCAAGAGACCCAGTACTTC.

The V call is TRBV12-3 or TRBV12-4, the J call TRBJ2-2; D not certain. The CDR3 loop spans 14 amino acids. The ends were cut back, 5 bases at V and 6 bases at J, with 13 bases in the middle. In DNA form, the CDR3 reads TGTGCCAGCAGTCCCCGGCAAGTTCCCGGGGAGCTGTTTTTT. The encoded protein is CASSPRQVPGELFF.

This clonotype was seen a handful of times. CDR3 residues: CAISGTSGRGEQFF. The CDR3 DNA sequence: TGTGCCATCAGCGGGACTAGCGGGAGGGGCGAGCAGTTCTTC. The V call is TRBV10-3, the J call TRBJ2-1; 16 nucleotides line up with TRBD2. V lost 6 bases and J lost 10; bases outside the gene matches: 3. Germline CDR1 and CDR2: ENHRY and SYGVKD. This CDR3 is built from 14 residues.

This chain connects TRBV20-1 to TRBJ2-7; TRBD2 matches 9 bases. Germline assignment: CDR1 DFQATT and CDR2 SNEGSKA (reference sequence). Unmatched junction bases numbered 5, after V lost 3 bases and J lost 5 bases. The CDR3 spans 13 residues. The DNA for the CDR3 is TGCAGTGCTAGTCCTAGCGGGAACCACGAGCAGTACTTC. Its translation: CSASPSGNHEQYF.

The rearrangement joins TRBV12-3 or TRBV12-4 to TRBJ2-3; D is possibly TRBD2 (7 bases). V lost 6 bases and J 5 bases, leaving 27 bases between the germline ends. The CDR3 length is 18 residues. CDR3 protein: CASSVATPGGRFKDTQYF. The CDR3 DNA sequence: TGTGCCAGCAGCGTCGCCACCCCCGGGGGGCGATTTAAAGATACGCAGTATTTT.

V is TRBV24-1 and J is TRBJ2-2, with D possibly being TRBD1 or TRBD2 (5 bases each). CDR3 length equals 15 residues. Germline CDR1 is KGHDR and CDR2 is SFDVKD. V was trimmed by 6 bases and J by 2 bases, leaving 12 bases between them. CDR3 sequence reads: CATSPRGRNTGELFF. CDR3 in DNA: TGTGCCACCAGTCCTAGGGGACGCAACACCGGGGAGCTGTTTTTT.